This T cell receptor beta chain stems from a study of T cells in Graves' hyperthyroidism and ophthalmopathy. As for the study in general: Blood was drawn when the patient was first diagnosed and still untreated. Study-wide findings and caveats: The authors' 13 V-J model separated ophthalmopathy from stable hyperthyroidism.

V was clipped by 2 bases and J by 2 bases; unmatched bases: 4. This CDR3 has 15 amino acids. Germline-derived CDR1 and CDR2 are MGHDK and SYGVNS. Disease duration under 2 months; hyperthyroidism patients were aged 18 to 65. Patients showing uncontrolled infection, other autoimmune disease, pregnancy or lactation were ineligible. What was amplified from RNA transcripts were TCR beta CDR3 regions. The HTBI primer set served for first-round RT-PCR of the TCR CDR3. TCRdb re-called the multiplex PCR reads with MiXCR, one entry per CDR3 protein. The sample carries about 270,000 distinct CDR3 sequences, 20% to 25% recorded once. This clonotype was recorded at least ten times. Its antigen remains unknown.

The V gene is TRBV25-1, the J gene TRBJ2-7, with 9 bases that match TRBD1. This receptor was obtained from a man in his forties with Graves' hyperthyroidism that later progressed to Graves' ophthalmopathy. Input material: blood. The CDR3 bases are TGTGCCAGCAGTGAACACGGGACAGGGCCCTACGAGCAGTACTTC. Translated: CASSEHGTGPYEQYF.